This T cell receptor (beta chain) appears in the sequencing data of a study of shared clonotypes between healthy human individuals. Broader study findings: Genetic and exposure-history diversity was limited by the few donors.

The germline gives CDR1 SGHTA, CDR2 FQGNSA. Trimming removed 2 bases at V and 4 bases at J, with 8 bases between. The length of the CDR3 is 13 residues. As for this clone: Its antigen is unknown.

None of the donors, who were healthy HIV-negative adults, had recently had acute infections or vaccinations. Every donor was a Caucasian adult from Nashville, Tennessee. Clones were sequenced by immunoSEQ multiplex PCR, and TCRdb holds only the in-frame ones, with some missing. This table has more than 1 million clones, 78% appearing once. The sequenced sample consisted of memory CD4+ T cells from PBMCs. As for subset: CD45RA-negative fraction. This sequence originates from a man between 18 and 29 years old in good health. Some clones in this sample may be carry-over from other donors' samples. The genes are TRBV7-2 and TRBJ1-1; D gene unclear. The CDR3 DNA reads TGTGCCAGCAGCTTACACCCGGGCACTGAAGCTTTCTTT. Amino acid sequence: CASSLHPGTEAFF.